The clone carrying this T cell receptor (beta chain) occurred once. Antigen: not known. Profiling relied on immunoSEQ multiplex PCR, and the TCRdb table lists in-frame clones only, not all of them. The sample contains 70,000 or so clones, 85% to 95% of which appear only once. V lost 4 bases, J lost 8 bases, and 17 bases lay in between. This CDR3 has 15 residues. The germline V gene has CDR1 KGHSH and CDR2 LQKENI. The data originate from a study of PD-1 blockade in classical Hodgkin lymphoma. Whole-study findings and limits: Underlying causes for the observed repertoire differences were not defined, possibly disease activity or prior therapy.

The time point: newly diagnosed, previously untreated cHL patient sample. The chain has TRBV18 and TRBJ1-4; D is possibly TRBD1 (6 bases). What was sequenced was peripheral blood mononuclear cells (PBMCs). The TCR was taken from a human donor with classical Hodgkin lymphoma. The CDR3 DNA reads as TGTGCCAGCTCACGAACAGGGACGGGGGTCGAAAAACTGTTTTTT. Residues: CASSRTGTGVEKLFF.